The 29 T cell receptor beta chains below come from one sample, sequenced in a study of shared clonotypes between healthy human individuals (dated by TCRdb to 2019 to 2021). The library was built by means of the immunoSEQ multiplex PCR assay. This is the immuneACCESS table as TCRdb keeps it, with only in-frame sequences that have V and J called. A part of the clones is gone; compared with another copy, unresolved V genes explain less than half, and the rest is unexplained. The sample table contains about 180,000 clones; only one count was recorded for over 80% of them. Around 0.067% of the sample rests with the top ten. The material sequenced was naive CD4+ T cells sorted from blood. Reading the label with the study, this specimen's cell subset or site is: CD45RA+ positively selected. Receptor source: a woman in her twenties or thirties in good health.

The chain carries TRBV28 and TRBJ2-1, with D possibly TRBD2 on 6 matching bases. The length of the CDR3 is 16 residues. Germline values: CDR1 MDHEN, CDR2 SYDVKM. The V end was cut by 0 bases, the J end by 0 bases, with 9 bases between. The CDR3 loop is CASSLWSGSSYNEQFF. CDR3 nucleotides: TGTGCCAGCAGTTTATGGTCCGGGAGCTCCTACAATGAGCAGTTCTTC. The entire variable domain, with the rest obtained from reference TRBV28 and TRBJ2-1, is as follows: DVKVTQSSRYLVKRTGEKVFLECVQDMDHENMFWYRQDPGLGLRLIYFSYDVKMKEKGDIPEGYSVSREKKERFSLILESASTNQTSMYLCASSLWSGSSYNEQFFGPGTRLTVL.

This chain uses TRBV5-1 with TRBJ2-7; D perhaps matches TRBD2 (7 bases). CDR1 SGHRS and CDR2 YFSETQ come from the germline V gene. Trimming took 0 bases from V and 9 from J, leaving 16 bases between them. The CDR3 is 14 amino acids. The CDR3 spells CASSLEGEGIVQYF. For the CDR3, the DNA is TGCGCCAGCAGCTTGGAGGGGGAGGGAATCGTGCAGTACTTC. The full variable domain, completed using reference TRBV5-1 and TRBJ2-7, is KAGVTQTPRYLIKTRGQQVTLSCSPISGHRSVSWYQQTPGQGLQFLFEYFSETQRNKGNFPGRFSGRQFSNSRSEMNVSTLELGDSALYLCASSLEGEGIVQYFGPGTRLTVT.

CDR3 sequence (DNA): TGTGCCAGCAGTGCATCCTCCCGGAACACTGAAGCTTTCTTT. Its protein product is CASSASSRNTEAFF. J is TRBJ1-1 and V is TRBV2; D not certain. V was clipped by 4 bases and J by 1 base, with 10 bases between them. Germline values: CDR1 SNHLY, CDR2 FYNNEI. This CDR3 comprises 14 residues.

The chain couples TRBV18 to TRBJ1-1; D is undetermined. Deletions cut 3 bases from V and 0 bases from J, with 11 bases between. CDR3 length: 15 amino acids. The germline CDR1 and CDR2 sequences are KGHSH and LQKENI. The CDR3 here is CASSPEGTVNTEAFF. DNA for the CDR3: TGTGCCAGCTCACCCGAGGGTACCGTGAACACTGAAGCTTTCTTT.

This clone is a singleton in its sample. The rearrangement joins TRBV4-1 to TRBJ2-5, with D perhaps given as TRBD1 or TRBD2 (5 bases each). Trimming stripped 2 bases from V and 5 bases from J, with 12 bases between. This CDR3 contains 14 residues. The V gene's germline CDR1 is MGHRA and CDR2 YSYEKL. This CDR3 reads CASSQLGRGETQYF. For the CDR3, the DNA is TGCGCCAGCAGCCAATTGGGGCGCGGGGAGACCCAGTACTTC.

This clone occurred once. This chain uses TRBV7-8 with TRBJ1-1; TRBD1 matches 9 bases. This CDR3 is 16 amino acids long. Trimming at V came to 5 bases and at J to 0 bases, leaving 7 bases not matched to a gene. Germline V gene sequence: CDR1 SGHVS, CDR2 FQNEAQ. As DNA, the CDR3 is TGTGCCAGCAGCCGACCGGGACAGGGAATGAACACTGAAGCTTTCTTT. Translating it yields CASSRPGQGMNTEAFF.

The gene calls are TRBV4-1 and TRBJ2-7, with 10 bases fitting TRBD1. Unmatched junction bases numbered 9, after V lost 1 base and J lost 3 bases. The CDR3 has 17 amino acids. Germline loops: CDR1 MGHRA, CDR2 YSYEKL. The DNA of the CDR3 is TGCGCCAGCAGCCAAGCTTTACCGGGACAGGGGAACTACGAGCAGTACTTC. This translates into CASSQALPGQGNYEQYF.

J is TRBJ2-5 and V is TRBV5-1; 8 nucleotides match TRBD1. The trim removed 1 base at V and 5 bases at J, leaving 10 bases unmatched. This CDR3 comprises 16 residues. Germline-derived CDR1 and CDR2 are SGHRS and YFSETQ. In nucleotides, the CDR3 is TGCGCCAGCAGCTTGATGGGCAGGGGGCCTTGGGAGACCCAGTACTTC. Encoded protein: CASSLMGRGPWETQYF. Using reference TRBV5-1 and TRBJ2-5 for the parts outside the CDR3, the full variable domain is KAGVTQTPRYLIKTRGQQVTLSCSPISGHRSVSWYQQTPGQGLQFLFEYFSETQRNKGNFPGRFSGRQFSNSRSEMNVSTLELGDSALYLCASSLMGRGPWETQYFGPGTRLLVL.

The chain couples TRBV28 to TRBJ1-3, with unresolved D. V lost 2 bases, J lost 0 bases, and 5 bases lay in between. Germline CDR1 reads MDHEN; CDR2 reads SYDVKM. This CDR3 comprises 14 residues. As DNA, the CDR3 is TGTGCCAGCAGTTTAGCCAGCTCTGGAAACACCATATATTTT. Residues: CASSLASSGNTIYF.

In regard to this clone: Different DNA sequences within this sample yield the same CDR3. The rearrangement uses TRBV7-2 and TRBJ1-1; no reliable D call. Between the trimmed V and J ends, which lost 1 base and 0 bases, there was a span of 3 bases. This CDR3 contains 13 residues. Germline CDR1 and CDR2: SGHTA and FQGNSA. This CDR3 is CASSLGMNTEAFF. The CDR3 nucleotides read TGTGCCAGCAGCTTAGGCATGAACACTGAAGCTTTCTTT. Combining the CDR3 with reference TRBV7-2 and TRBJ1-1 gives the whole variable domain GAGVSQSPSNKVTEKGKDVELRCDPISGHTALYWYRQSLGQGLEFLIYFQGNSAPDKSGLPSDRFSAERTGGSVSTLTIQRTQQEDSAVYLCASSLGMNTEAFFGQGTRLTVV.

V is TRBV19 and J is TRBJ2-1, with 10 bases aligning to TRBD2. Germline CDR1 LNHDA, CDR2 SQIVND (reference sequence). Losses at the gene ends were 9 bases for V and 7 bases for J; bases not matched to a gene: 9. CDR3 length: 14 amino acids. This CDR3 is CASRLAGVKNEQFF. CDR3 DNA sequence: TGTGCCAGCCGCCTAGCGGGAGTGAAGAATGAGCAGTTCTTC.

The chain carries TRBV29-1 and TRBJ2-3, with 13 bases that match TRBD2. In germline, CDR1 is SQVTM, CDR2 ANQGSEA. The CDR3 totals 15 residues. Trimming took 4 bases from V and 6 from J; bases not matched to a gene: 7. DNA for the CDR3: TGCAGCGTTGCCGGGACTAGCGGGGTGGGGGATACGCAGTATTTT. Protein product: CSVAGTSGVGDTQYF.

This chain links TRBV7-2 with TRBJ2-5; D is uncertain. The CDR3 is 16 residues long. Germline lookup yields CDR1 SGHTA and CDR2 FQGNSA. The ends were cut back, 2 bases at V and 2 bases at J, with 15 bases in the middle. CDR3 nucleotide sequence: TGTGCCAGCAGCTTAAAAGCCGGGCGGCTACAAGAGACCCAGTACTTC. This sequence encodes CASSLKAGRLQETQYF. Drawing the rest from reference TRBV7-2 and TRBJ2-5, the complete variable domain is GAGVSQSPSNKVTEKGKDVELRCDPISGHTALYWYRQSLGQGLEFLIYFQGNSAPDKSGLPSDRFSAERTGGSVSTLTIQRTQQEDSAVYLCASSLKAGRLQETQYFGPGTRLLVL.

The chain links TRBV10-1 to TRBJ2-7, with 10 bases lining up with TRBD1. Per the germline V gene, CDR1 is WNHNN and CDR2 is SYGVQD (reference sequence). The CDR3 spans 15 residues. The V gene end was trimmed by 3 bases and the J gene end by 6 bases; junction bases not matched to a gene: 8. CDR3 sequence reads: CASSESGTGDREQYF. Here the CDR3 DNA reads TGCGCCAGCAGTGAATCCGGGACAGGGGACCGCGAGCAGTACTTC.

The rearrangement uses TRBV19 and TRBJ2-1, with TRBD1 matching over 11 bases. CDR1 and CDR2 from the germline V gene are LNHDA and SQIVND (reference sequence). The CDR3 contains 15 residues. With 4 bases clipped from V and 6 bases from J, the junction kept 5 bases outside the gene matches. CDR3 protein: CASSTGQGASNEQFF. CDR3 nucleotide sequence: TGTGCCAGTAGTACCGGACAGGGGGCCAGCAATGAGCAGTTCTTC.

V is TRBV19 and J is TRBJ1-2; the match to TRBD1 covers 7 bases. After removal of 6 bases from V and 5 bases from J, the junction contained 15 bases not matched to a gene. Germline-derived CDR1 and CDR2 are LNHDA and SQIVND (reference sequence). The CDR3 extends over 16 amino acids. In nucleotides, the CDR3 is TGTGCCAGTAGCCTCGTGCTGAGACAGGGAATGTATGGCTACACCTTC. It codes for CASSLVLRQGMYGYTF.

This chain joins TRBV4-1 and TRBJ2-7; 7 bases are a match to TRBD1. After removal of 3 bases from V and 3 bases from J, the junction contained 8 bases not matched to a gene. This CDR3 spans 15 amino acids. Germline CDR1 reads MGHRA; CDR2 reads YSYEKL. CDR3 sequence (DNA): TGCGCCAGCAGCCAGAGACAGGGATGGTTCTACGAGCAGTACTTC. Its translation: CASSQRQGWFYEQYF.

This clone has just one count. This sequence joins TRBV28 and TRBJ1-2; D not resolved. V was cut by 5 bases and J by 0 bases, with 4 bases left in between. The germline CDR1 and CDR2 sequences are MDHEN and SYDVKM. There are 12 residues in the CDR3. The CDR3 here is CASSPSNYGYTF. The CDR3 DNA is TGTGCCAGCAGTCCATCTAACTATGGCTACACCTTC.

The chain couples TRBV6-1 to TRBJ1-5; D call uncertain. CDR3 length: 15 amino acids. V lost 2 bases and J 5 bases, leaving 13 bases between the germline ends. From germline, CDR1 is MNHNS and CDR2 SASEGT. Written as DNA, the CDR3 is TGTGCCAGCAGTGAAAGTTTCAAGAGGGATCAGCCCCAGCATTTT. As protein: CASSESFKRDQPQHF.

The table lists this clone with a count of one. The chain has TRBV19 and TRBJ2-5; a weak D match, TRBD2 (5 bases). The CDR3 totals 13 residues. Germline loops: CDR1 LNHDA, CDR2 SQIVND (reference sequence). Trimming pared 5 bases from V and 4 bases from J, leaving 11 bases between. CDR3 DNA: TGTGCCAGTAGTTTATCCGGGGTAGAGACCCAGTACTTC. Translating gives CASSLSGVETQYF.

This clone was counted a single time. The V and J genes are TRBV27 and TRBJ1-4, with a possible D match to TRBD1 (5 bases). The length of the CDR3 is 14 residues. V was shortened by 2 bases and J by 7 bases, with 11 bases between the two germline ends. CDR1 MNHEY and CDR2 SMNVEV come from the germline V gene (reference sequence). The CDR3 DNA reads TGTGCCAGCAGTTTACTTGGGGCTGGTGAAAAACTGTTTTTT. This encodes CASSLLGAGEKLFF.

The chain recombines TRBV18 with TRBJ2-7; D is uncertain. The CDR3 is made up of 16 amino acids. Germline V lookup: CDR1 KGHSH, CDR2 LQKENI. Trimming took 5 bases from V and 0 from J, leaving 17 bases between them. The CDR3 coding sequence is TGTGCCAGCTCAAATTCTGTTTACTTTGACTCCTACGAGCAGTACTTC. It codes for CASSNSVYFDSYEQYF.

CDR3: CASSLKSSGLPKNIQYF. CDR3 bases: TGTGCCAGCAGCTTGAAGTCTTCGGGGCTGCCCAAAAACATTCAGTACTTC. The chain joins TRBV5-6 to TRBJ2-4, with D tentatively TRBD1 or TRBD2 (5 bases each). V lost 1 base and J lost 2, with 16 bases in between. The CDR3 is 17 residues long. In germline, CDR1 is SGHDT, CDR2 YYEEEE.

This clone showed up just once. V is TRBV7-9 and J is TRBJ1-1; 7 bases are shared with TRBD1. CDR1 and CDR2 (germline): SEHNR, FQNEAQ (reference sequence). The junction had 9 bases not matched to a gene; V was cut back by 5 bases and J by 3 bases. The CDR3 sequence is 15 residues long. The CDR3 protein is CASSDGRQGDTEAFF. CDR3 DNA: TGTGCCAGCAGCGACGGGAGGCAGGGGGACACTGAAGCTTTCTTT.

V gene TRBV11-2 combines with J gene TRBJ2-6, with 8 bases matching TRBD1. CDR3 length: 16 amino acids. The V gene end was trimmed by 5 bases and the J gene end by 2 bases; junction bases not matched to a gene: 5. From germline, CDR1 is SGHAT and CDR2 FQNNGV. The CDR3 nucleotides are TGTGCCAGCAGCGGACAGGACAGGGCTGGGGCCAACGTCCTGACTTTC. Its translation: CASSGQDRAGANVLTF.

The V call is TRBV5-1, the J call TRBJ2-5; D possibly corresponds to TRBD2 (6 bases). Between the trimmed V and J ends, which lost 5 bases and 11 bases, there was a span of 19 bases. Germline-derived CDR1 and CDR2 are SGHRS and YFSETQ. CDR3 length: 13 amino acids. CDR3 region: CASRRIEPGEQYF. CDR3 sequence (DNA): TGCGCCAGCAGGAGGATAGAACCGGGAGAGCAGTACTTC.

The chain combines TRBV27 with TRBJ2-1; D may correspond to TRBD1 or TRBD2 (5 bases each). Trimming removed 6 bases at V and 3 bases at J, with 18 bases between. The CDR3 loop spans 16 amino acids. In germline, CDR1 is MNHEY, CDR2 SMNVEV (reference sequence). CDR3 protein: CASSSLGDPRYNEQFF. The CDR3 DNA is TGTGCCAGCAGCTCCCTAGGGGACCCACGCTACAATGAGCAGTTCTTC.

V usage is TRBV13 and J usage is TRBJ1-1; no firm D call. CDR3 size: 14 residues. V lost 5 bases and J lost 7, with 17 bases in between. Per the germline V gene, CDR1 is PRHDT and CDR2 is FYEKMQ (reference sequence). The CDR3 DNA is TGTGCCAGCAGCATTACGGCCTTTAAGCGTGAAGCTTTCTTT. This encodes CASSITAFKREAFF.

This chain links TRBV9 with TRBJ2-7; TRBD1 agrees at 9 bases. From germline, CDR1 is SGDLS and CDR2 YYNGEE. The CDR3 is 15 residues long. The V gene end was trimmed by 4 bases and the J gene end by 5 bases; junction bases not matched to a gene: 10. The CDR3 DNA reads TGTGCCAGCAGCCCACGGGACAGGGAGAGGGACGAGCAGTACTTC. The encoded protein is CASSPRDRERDEQYF.